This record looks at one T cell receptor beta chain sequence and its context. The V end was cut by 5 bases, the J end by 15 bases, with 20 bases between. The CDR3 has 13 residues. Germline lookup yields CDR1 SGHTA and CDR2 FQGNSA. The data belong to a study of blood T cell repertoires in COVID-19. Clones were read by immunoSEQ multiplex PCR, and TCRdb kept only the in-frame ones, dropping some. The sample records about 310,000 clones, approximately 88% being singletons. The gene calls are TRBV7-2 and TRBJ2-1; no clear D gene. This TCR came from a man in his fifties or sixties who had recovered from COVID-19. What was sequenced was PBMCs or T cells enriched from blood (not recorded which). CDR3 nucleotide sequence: TGTGCCAGCAGCCTAGACGACTCCTCTAGACCGTTCTTC. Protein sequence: CASSLDDSSRPFF. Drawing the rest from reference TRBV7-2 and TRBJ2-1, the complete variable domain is GAGVSQSPSNKVTEKGKDVELRCDPISGHTALYWYRQSLGQGLEFLIYFQGNSAPDKSGLPSDRFSAERTGGSVSTLTIQRTQQEDSAVYLCASSLDDSSRPFFGPGTRLTVL.